This T cell receptor beta chain was obtained from a study of T-cell reconstitution after alpha-beta-depleted transplantation in children. Whole-study results and caveats: Reported findings indicate that, about two months after transplant, alpha-beta T cells came from several hundred expanded clones, which were derived from non-depleted graft cells. Counts and diversity of T cells one year after transplant came mostly from newly produced T cells.

The CDR3 sequence is 14 residues long. Germline loops: CDR1 SGHRS, CDR2 YFSETQ. V lost 0 bases and J 4 bases, leaving 11 bases between the germline ends. Unique molecular identifiers were built into the TCRbeta library. In TCRdb, the PCR reads were re-called with MiXCR into one record per CDR3 protein. The table includes 440,000 or so distinct CDR3 sequences, 43% detected once. A remark on this clonotype: Antigen unknown.

Source: PBMCs, taken before TCRalphabeta/CD19-depleted stem cell transplant. The source is a girl aged 2 to 10 with aplastic anemia, due to receive a stem cell transplant. The chain combines TRBV5-1 with TRBJ2-7; D ambiguous. The DNA for the CDR3 is TGCGCCAGCAGCTTGGCCGGGTTAGGTTACGAGCAGTACTTC. Its protein product is CASSLAGLGYEQYF.